This T cell receptor beta chain stems from a study of cytomegalovirus exposure and HLA in healthy donors. The junction had 2 bases not matched to a gene; V was cut back by 4 bases and J by 5 bases. The germline gives CDR1 SGHTA, CDR2 FQGTGA. The CDR3 loop spans 13 amino acids. Worth noting for this clone: The antigen remains undetermined.

Libraries were prepared by immunoSEQ multiplex PCR; TCRdb keeps only in-frame clonotypes and omits some of them. The table has 200,000 or so clones, over 75% seen once. General study results and limits: Generally TCR sequences proved uncommon, though certain public TCRs appeared in numerous donors. A list of approximately 160 TCR beta chains associated with cytomegalovirus was given. Testing in vitro showed a few CMV-associated chains specific for CMV antigens. Per published reports, the classifier diagnosed cytomegalovirus status with high specificity and sensitivity.

The sequenced material came from PBMCs. The TCR comes from a young woman in good health and CMV-seropositive. J is TRBJ2-7 and V is TRBV7-3, with 10 bases matching TRBD1. In DNA, the CDR3 is TGTGCCAGCAGCTCCGACAGGGGGCACGAGCAGTACTTC. It specifies CASSSDRGHEQYF.